This TCR beta chain was obtained from a study of blood T cell repertoires in COVID-19 (dated by TCRdb to the early 2020s). Describing the broader study: Samples from collaborators originated in the United States, Italy and Spain and spanned both the acute and convalescent phases of COVID-19. The material from the prospective study consisted of cDNA or gDNA derived from T cells, B-cell-depleted T cells, or PBMCs. The dataset comprised deeply sampled blood TCRbeta repertoires from subjects exposed to, actively infected with, or recovered from COVID-19. The repertoires were released in a freely available public database intended as a resource for research on the immune response to SARS-CoV-2. The samples were drawn from two sources: the first 160 participants of the ongoing ImmuneRACE study, and 1,200 or so subjects contributed by 6 global collaborators. A de-identified subject ID, COVID-19 status, age in years and sex were almost always included in the sample metadata. Where HLA class I and class II types were available, the types were taken from metadata supplied by the sample provider, not from assay-based typing.

Each collaborating institution followed its own protocols to collect whole blood in K2EDTA tubes. Collaborator samples were shipped for TCRbeta analysis as frozen whole blood, isolated PBMCs, or DNA extracted from either sample type. Of note for this clone: Its target antigen remains unknown. No qualities accompany the bases; no much larger clone lies one base away.

The immunoSEQ Assay, a bias-controlled multiplex PCR, was used to amplify TCRbeta CDR3 regions from genomic DNA. Concerning the study's data processing: The number of nucleated cells in each sample was estimated from the amplification of reference gene primers within the assay. To quantify the absolute abundance of each unique TCRbeta CDR3 rearrangement, sequence reads were collapsed and filtered. For each sample, productive Simpson clonality was calculated as the square root of Simpson's diversity index across productive rearrangements. The clones in this table, taken by TCRdb from immuneACCESS, are in-frame only. Not every clone is retained; where verified, under half of the shortfall comes from an unresolved V gene, and the cause of the rest is unknown. That table supplies the V and J calls and clone size; D and trimming were determined from the DNA. This sample is represented by under 140,000 clones; more than 65% of them were singletons. Jointly, the top ten make up 3.8% of the sample.

Looking up the germline V gene yields CDR1 SQVTM and CDR2 ANQGSEA. Taken from cysteine to phenylalanine, the CDR3 has 12 residues. The retained sequence is limited to the CDR3, 36 bases, with the frame set at the first base. V is clipped by 1 base and J by 6 bases, and the sequence between their germline boundaries is 9 bases long. Results the study describes overall, beyond this receptor: The quantity of clinical and demographic metadata differed by source and by participant and was supplied without curation.

Recombination connected TRBV29-1 to TRBJ1-2; 6 matching bases give a weak D call of TRBD1. The sequenced material came from peripheral blood. This receptor was identified in a woman of 80 years or more with acute or convalescent COVID-19. The nucleotide sequence reads TGCAGCGTTGAAGGACAGGCCAATGGCTACACCTTC. This is translated as CSVEGQANGYTF. Outside the CDR3, residues come from the reference TRBV29-1 and TRBJ1-2 proteins, so the full variable domain is: SAVISQKPSRDICQRGTSLTIQCQVDSQVTMMFWYRQQPGQSLTLIATANQGSEATYESGFVIDKFPISRPNLTFSTLTVSNMSPEDSSIYLCSVEGQANGYTFGSGTRLTVV.